Included here is one T cell receptor beta chain sequence, with context. The sample is drawn from a study of blood T cell repertoires in COVID-19. Study overall: Sample material is recorded as cDNA or gDNA derived from T cells, B-cell-depleted T cells, or PBMCs.

Repertoires were generated with immunoSEQ multiplex PCR, while TCRdb's copy carries only in-frame clones and drops some. This sample yields around 150,000 clones, of which 80% are seen a single time; 5% to 6% belongs to the top ten. This CDR3 region has 17 residues. Trimming took 0 bases from V and 5 from J; bases not matched to a gene: 8. Germline-derived CDR1 and CDR2 are MNHEY and SVGEGT. This TCR was recovered from a man between 40 and 49 years old who had recovered from COVID-19. This rearrangement joins TRBV6-2 or TRBV6-3 to TRBJ2-3; 10 positions match TRBD2. Specimen: PBMCs or T cells enriched from blood (not recorded which). CDR3 coding DNA: TGTGCCAGCAGTTACTCCCAGCGGGGGGGCCCAGGAGATACGCAGTATTTT. Its translation: CASSYSQRGGPGDTQYF.